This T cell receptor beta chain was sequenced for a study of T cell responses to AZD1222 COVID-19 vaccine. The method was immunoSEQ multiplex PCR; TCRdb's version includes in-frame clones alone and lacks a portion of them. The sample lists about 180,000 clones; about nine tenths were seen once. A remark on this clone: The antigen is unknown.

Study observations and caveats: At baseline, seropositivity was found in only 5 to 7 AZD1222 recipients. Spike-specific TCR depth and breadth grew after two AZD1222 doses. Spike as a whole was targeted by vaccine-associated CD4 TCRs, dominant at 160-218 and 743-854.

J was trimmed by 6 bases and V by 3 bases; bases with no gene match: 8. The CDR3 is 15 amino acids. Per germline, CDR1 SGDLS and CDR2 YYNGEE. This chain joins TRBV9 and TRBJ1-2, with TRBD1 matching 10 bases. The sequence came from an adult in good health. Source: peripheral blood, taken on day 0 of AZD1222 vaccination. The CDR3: CASSGGTGAQDGYTF. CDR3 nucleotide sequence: TGTGCCAGCAGCGGAGGGACAGGGGCTCAGGATGGCTACACCTTC.